Below, 16 T cell receptor beta chains from the same sample are listed, as sequenced in a study of cytotoxic CD8 clonotypes in ibrutinib-treated CLL. TCRdb's copy holds only in-frame clones and misses some; the assay was immunoSEQ multiplex PCR. In the table there are 250,000 to 350,000 clones, 70% to 80% of which are singletons. The sequenced sample was PBMCs, obtained at disease progression, from a patient treated with ibrutinib. These receptors all stem from a human donor with chronic lymphocytic leukemia.

The rearrangement links TRBV6-1 to TRBJ2-7; no definite D call. Trimming removed 8 bases from V and 5 bases from J, with 10 bases in between. CDR3 length: 11 residues. Germline-derived CDR1 and CDR2 are MNHNS and SASEGT. For the CDR3, the DNA is TGTGCCAGCCGCGATCAGAACGAGCAGTACTTC. This gives the protein CASRDQNEQYF.

The chain carries TRBV7-3 and TRBJ2-1, with D unclear. This CDR3 is 16 amino acids long. CDR1 and CDR2 (germline): SGHTA, FQGTGA. V shed 1 base and J shed 0 bases, with 10 bases lying between them. CDR3 protein: CASSLRALSSYNEQFF. CDR3 nucleotide sequence: TGTGCCAGCAGCTTAAGAGCCTTAAGCTCCTACAATGAGCAGTTCTTC.

This clone came up once. The chain carries TRBV7-3 and TRBJ2-5; D remains unclear. V was shortened by 2 bases and J by 5 bases, with 12 bases between the two germline ends. The CDR3 extends over 14 amino acids. Germline V lookup: CDR1 SGHTA, CDR2 FQGTGA. The CDR3 DNA reads TGTGCCAGCAGCTTAGACCGGTTCAGGGAGACCCAGTACTTC. Its protein product is CASSLDRFRETQYF.

The CDR3 loop reads CASSLLAGGHPDTQYF. The CDR3 region has the DNA TGTGCCAGCAGCCTACTAGCGGGGGGGCACCCAGATACGCAGTATTTT. J is TRBJ2-3 and V is TRBV14; 13 nucleotides align to TRBD2. The V and J ends lost 4 bases and 4 bases, in that order; junction bases with no gene match: 5. The CDR3 is 16 residues long. Germline V gene sequence: CDR1 SGHDN, CDR2 FVKESK.

This chain joins TRBV5-1 and TRBJ2-5, with TRBD1 matching 11 bases. With 0 bases clipped from V and 4 bases from J, the junction kept 5 bases outside the gene matches. The V gene's germline CDR1 is SGHRS and CDR2 YFSETQ. The CDR3 runs to 16 residues. This CDR3 reads CASSLDGQGAGETQYF. CDR3 nucleotides: TGCGCCAGCAGCTTGGATGGACAGGGGGCCGGAGAGACCCAGTACTTC.

The genes are TRBV9 and TRBJ2-1; 8 nucleotides agree with TRBD2. This CDR3 spans 18 amino acids. Germline V gene data show CDR1 as SGDLS and CDR2 as YYNGEE. The V and J ends lost 0 bases and 0 bases, in that order; junction bases with no gene match: 8. CDR3 region: CASSVAILGLGSYNEQFF. CDR3 in DNA: TGTGCCAGCAGCGTAGCTATTTTGGGACTAGGCTCCTACAATGAGCAGTTCTTC.

The rearrangement links TRBV10-3 to TRBJ2-6; D is perhaps TRBD2 (5 bases). The germline gives CDR1 ENHRY, CDR2 SYGVKD. This CDR3 has 15 residues. Deletions cut 6 bases from V and 2 bases from J, with 11 bases between. The chain's CDR3 is CAISPSNAGANVLTF. Here the CDR3 DNA reads TGTGCCATCAGCCCTAGCAACGCTGGGGCCAACGTCCTGACTTTC.

The table lists this clone with a few counts. The gene calls are TRBV6-5 and TRBJ2-3; D not certain. Germline lookup yields CDR1 MNHEY and CDR2 SVGAGI. This CDR3 contains 12 residues. V dropped 2 bases and J dropped 5 bases, with 5 bases sitting between them. The CDR3 region is CASSYVGDTQYF. The CDR3 region has the DNA TGTGCCAGCAGTTACGTAGGAGATACGCAGTATTTT.

The chain recombines TRBV5-1 with TRBJ2-7; D gene uncertain. Trimming stripped 1 base from V and 0 bases from J, with 8 bases between. Germline values: CDR1 SGHRS, CDR2 YFSETQ. The CDR3 has 14 amino acids. As DNA, the CDR3 is TGCGCCAGCAGCTTGCAACCCAGCTCCTACGAGCAGTACTTC. It encodes CASSLQPSSYEQYF. Looking up the rest from reference TRBV5-1 and TRBJ2-7 gives the full variable domain: KAGVTQTPRYLIKTRGQQVTLSCSPISGHRSVSWYQQTPGQGLQFLFEYFSETQRNKGNFPGRFSGRQFSNSRSEMNVSTLELGDSALYLCASSLQPSSYEQYFGPGTRLTVT.

This clone was picked up a small number of times. The chain recombines TRBV5-1 with TRBJ2-7; a possible D gene is TRBD1 (5 bases). This CDR3 has 12 residues. Germline assignment: CDR1 SGHRS and CDR2 YFSETQ. V lost 2 bases and J lost 7, with 10 bases in between. CDR3 protein: CASSFSQGEQYF. As DNA, the CDR3 is TGCGCCAGCAGCTTCTCCCAGGGAGAGCAGTACTTC.

This clone has only a few counts. The V call is TRBV29-1, the J call TRBJ1-1; unclear D gene. The germline V and J ends were trimmed by 0 bases and 3 bases, with 11 bases remaining between them. The germline gives CDR1 SQVTM, CDR2 ANQGSEA. This CDR3 contains 14 residues. Here the CDR3 reads CSVEDRRVDTEAFF. The CDR3 DNA is TGCAGCGTTGAAGATCGGAGGGTAGACACTGAAGCTTTCTTT.

This chain uses TRBV7-3 with TRBJ2-7; 7 bases line up with TRBD2. The germline V gene has CDR1 SGHTA and CDR2 FQGTGA. The J segment lost 3 bases and the V segment lost 2 bases, leaving 10 bases of the junction unmatched. The CDR3 loop spans 16 amino acids. CDR3 protein: CASSLPSGRTNYEQYF. The CDR3 DNA is TGTGCCAGCAGCTTACCCTCCGGGAGGACCAACTACGAGCAGTACTTC.

The rearrangement joins TRBV19 to TRBJ2-3; 8 nucleotides align to TRBD2. Germline-derived CDR1 and CDR2 are LNHDA and SQIVND (reference sequence). With V trimmed by 1 base and J by 5 bases, 2 bases remained unmatched. The CDR3 is 14 amino acids. CDR3 nucleotide sequence: TGTGCCAGTAGTATAGCGGGGGGGCGAGATACGCAGTATTTT. It codes for CASSIAGGRDTQYF. Filled out from reference TRBV19 and TRBJ2-3, the complete variable domain reads DGGITQSPKYLFRKEGQNVTLSCEQNLNHDAMYWYRQDPGQGLRLIYYSQIVNDFQKGDIAEGYSVSREKKESFPLTVTSAQKNPTAFYLCASSIAGGRDTQYFGPGTRLTVL.

There are a few counts of this clone. This sequence joins TRBV6-1 and TRBJ1-2, with a weak D call TRBD1 (5 bases). With 3 bases removed from V and 0 bases from J, the gap between germline ends came to 8 bases. This CDR3 is 14 amino acids long. CDR1 MNHNS and CDR2 SASEGT come from the germline V gene. CDR3 sequence reads: CASSDRVANYGYTF. The CDR3 region has the DNA TGTGCCAGCAGTGACAGGGTGGCTAACTATGGCTACACCTTC.

This chain connects TRBV6-5 to TRBJ1-1; D gene uncertain. Germline CDR1 reads MNHEY; CDR2 reads SVGAGI. Trimming removed 6 bases at V and 5 bases at J, with 13 bases between. CDR3 size: 13 residues. The CDR3 sequence: CASRGLKGTEAFF. The CDR3 DNA reads TGTGCCAGCAGAGGACTAAAGGGAACTGAAGCTTTCTTT.

V is TRBV7-8 and J is TRBJ1-1; TRBD1 matches 7 bases. CDR1 and CDR2 from the germline V gene are SGHVS and FQNEAQ. The junction had 3 bases not matched to a gene; V was cut back by 1 base and J by 1 base. The CDR3 is made up of 15 amino acids. In nucleotides, the CDR3 is TGTGCCAGCAGCTTAGGGCAGGGGGGGAACACTGAAGCTTTCTTT. Translated: CASSLGQGGNTEAFF.